The next 2 T cell receptor beta chains were all read from a single sample in a study of blood T cell repertoires in COVID-19. The data were produced by immunoSEQ multiplex PCR, yet TCRdb's version contains in-frame clones alone and is incomplete. This table has hundreds of thousands of clones, around 90% appearing once. The sequenced sample was peripheral blood. These TCRs come from a woman in her forties or fifties with COVID-19, enrolled during active disease.

The J gene is TRBJ2-2, the V gene TRBV4-1; 9 bases are a match to TRBD2. CDR3 length equals 17 residues. Germline V lookup: CDR1 MGHRA, CDR2 YSYEKL. J gave up 2 bases and V 2 bases, and 6 bases lay outside the gene matches. The CDR3 nucleotides read TGCGCCAGCAGCCAAAATCTAGCGGGGTTCAACACCGGGGAGCTGTTTTTT. It is translated as CASSQNLAGFNTGELFF.

The rearrangement links TRBV2 to TRBJ2-7; 7 bases line up with TRBD1. The CDR3 runs 14 residues. The V gene's germline CDR1 is SNHLY and CDR2 FYNNEI. V lost 8 bases to trimming and J lost 3 bases; unmatched junction nucleotides: 10. In DNA form, the CDR3 reads TGTGCCAGCTCTCCAAGACGGGACAGCTACGAGCAGTACTTC. This codes for CASSPRRDSYEQYF.